Included here is one T cell receptor beta chain sequence, with context. As handled by the study authors: Cell counts per sample came from amplifying reference gene primers. Generated by immunoSEQ multiplex PCR, the TCRdb table keeps only in-frame clones and is missing some. V and J calls and clone size are those listed in that table; D and trimming were worked out from the DNA. The profile shows 70,000 to 100,000 clones, 90% of them singletons. The source of the sample is a study of blood T cell repertoires in COVID-19. The wider study: The origin of the acute and convalescent COVID-19 samples was the United States, Italy and Spain. Nucleic acid was either cDNA or gDNA, and it came from T cells, B-cell-depleted T cells, or PBMCs.

The specimen sequenced was peripheral blood. This receptor was obtained from a woman of 80 years or more with active or convalescent COVID-19.

As DNA, the CDR3 is TGTGCCAGCAGCTCGACAGCTGGAAACACCATATATTTT. It translates to CASSSTAGNTIYF. The rearrangement uses TRBV7-2 and TRBJ1-3, with D possibly being TRBD1 (5 bases). Germline V gives CDR1 SGHTA, CDR2 FQGNSA. V lost 4 bases and J lost 2, with 6 bases in between. The CDR3 extends over 13 amino acids.